This TCR beta chain is from a study of breast tumors, draining lymph nodes, adjacent tissues (dated by TCRdb to the mid-2010s). Looking at the study overall: The study compared TCR beta repertoires across tumor, adjacent nontumor tissue and axillary lymph nodes from breast cancer patients. In human breast cancer, the study set out to evaluate how tumor, surrounding tissue and draining lymph node repertoires relate to one another and whether T cells may move between these sites. What the authors observed across the whole study: The conclusion that tumor T cells originate in lymph nodes was presented as consistent with a hypothesis rather than as directly demonstrated. Tumor T-cell repertoires showed less diversity than lymph node repertoires and more diversity than nontumor tissue repertoires, and tumor T-cell repertoires showed preferential V and J gene usage. Tumor and nontumor tissue repertoires were significantly more similar in luminal-like than in basal-like breast cancer. A scenario in which most tumor T cells derive from the lymph node and then expand within tumor tissue was judged to be consistent with the data.

Lymph node samples came from the axillary draining lymph nodes of breast cancer patients. The instrument was an Illumina HiSeq 2000. TCR beta chain libraries were generated through multiplex PCR amplification. The amplified TCR beta chain products were analyzed by high-throughput sequencing. TCRdb handled the public reads itself, with Q25 trimming in fastp and clone calling in MiXCR, and kept productive beta chains. All rows with the same CDR3 protein become a single entry with the most common DNA and genes. Within this sample are about 220,000 distinct CDR3 sequences, with under 35% of them counted one time only. The ten largest make up approximately 3.5% of the sample. The germline V gene (reference sequence) provides CDR1 LNHNV and CDR2 YYDKDF. From its cysteine to its phenylalanine, the CDR3 spans 14 amino acids. Only the CDR3 DNA is retained, 42 bases long and in frame from the first base. Of note for this clonotype: The specificity of this receptor is unknown. An end of the junction does not agree with germline; a read error may underlie this.

The sequenced sample consisted of axillary lymph node tissue. This TCR came from a female donor with breast cancer. Some clones in this sample may be carry-over from other donors' samples. The V gene is TRBV15 and the J gene is TRBJ2-5; the D gene identity is not certain. The DNA sequence is TGTGCCACCAGCAGAGGAGCGTGCCAAGAGACACAGTACTTC. Its translation is CATSRGACQETQYF.